The 18 T cell receptor beta chains presented below share a single source sample, sequenced in a study of blood T cell repertoires in COVID-19. TCRdb keeps only in-frame clones here, not all; method: immunoSEQ multiplex PCR. Of 70,000 to 85,000 clones listed, about nine tenths are singletons. Sequences were obtained from peripheral blood. Source of these receptors: a woman aged 55-69 years with acute or convalescent COVID-19.

The gene calls are TRBV28 and TRBJ1-3; no definite D call. Germline V lookup: CDR1 MDHEN, CDR2 SYDVKM. V was shortened by 2 bases and J by 7 bases, with 12 bases between the two germline ends. There are 14 residues in the CDR3. The CDR3: CASSLGEMRNTIYF. CDR3 sequence (DNA): TGTGCCAGCAGTTTAGGGGAGATGAGGAACACCATATATTTT.

The CDR3 sequence: CASSITPTGAYGQPQHF. As DNA, the CDR3 is TGTGCCAGTAGTATCACCCCCACAGGGGCCTATGGTCAGCCCCAGCATTTT. The genes are TRBV19 and TRBJ1-5; 7 bases are a match to TRBD1. This CDR3 is built from 17 residues. Germline CDR1 LNHDA, CDR2 SQIVND (reference sequence). The ends lost 3 bases at V and 6 bases at J; junction bases unmatched: 14.

This chain uses TRBV4-1 with TRBJ2-7; TRBD1 might be the D (6 bases). V was trimmed by 4 bases and J by 0 bases, leaving 19 bases between them. The germline gives CDR1 MGHRA, CDR2 YSYEKL. CDR3 length: 17 residues. CDR3 region: CASSPEDPDSFSYEQYF. In nucleotides, the CDR3 is TGCGCCAGCAGCCCCGAGGATCCGGACAGCTTCTCCTACGAGCAGTACTTC.

J is TRBJ2-7 and V is TRBV4-1, with D possibly TRBD2 on 6 matching bases. The CDR3 is 17 residues long. CDR1 and CDR2 from the germline V gene are MGHRA and YSYEKL. V lost 2 bases and J 6 bases, leaving 23 bases between the germline ends. The CDR3 loop reads CASSQSGGTSGNTEQYF. Here the CDR3 DNA reads TGCGCCAGCAGCCAAAGTGGGGGGACTTCCGGGAACACCGAGCAGTACTTC.

The chain carries TRBV7-9 and TRBJ1-6; 9 bases align to TRBD1. The germline gives CDR1 SEHNR, CDR2 FQNEAQ (reference sequence). The CDR3 length is 16 residues. V was clipped by 4 bases and J by 2 bases; unmatched bases: 3. This CDR3 is CASSSDRGPYNSPLHF. CDR3 nucleotide sequence: TGTGCCAGCAGCTCGGACAGGGGTCCCTATAATTCACCCCTCCACTTT. The complete variable domain, with remaining parts taken from reference TRBV7-9 and TRBJ1-6, reads DTGVSQNPRHKITKRGQNVTFRCDPISEHNRLYWYRQTLGQGPEFLTYFQNEAQLEKSRLLSDRFSAERPKGSFSTLEIQRTEQGDSAMYLCASSSDRGPYNSPLHFGNGTRLTVT.

This chain uses TRBV5-1 with TRBJ2-1; 9 nucleotides align to TRBD1. Trimming at V came to 0 bases and at J to 9 bases, leaving 7 bases not matched to a gene. The CDR3 has 15 amino acids. In germline, CDR1 is SGHRS, CDR2 YFSETQ. The CDR3: CASSLAPGTGREQFF. The CDR3 DNA reads as TGCGCCAGCAGCTTGGCTCCCGGGACAGGGCGTGAGCAGTTCTTC. Full variable domain (rest looked up from reference TRBV5-1 and TRBJ2-1): KAGVTQTPRYLIKTRGQQVTLSCSPISGHRSVSWYQQTPGQGLQFLFEYFSETQRNKGNFPGRFSGRQFSNSRSEMNVSTLELGDSALYLCASSLAPGTGREQFFGPGTRLTVL.

This chain links TRBV4-2 with TRBJ2-5; 8 nucleotides align to TRBD2. The CDR3 has 17 amino acids. Germline CDR1 is LGHNA and CDR2 is YNFKEQ. V lost 0 bases to trimming and J lost 4 bases; unmatched junction nucleotides: 10. The CDR3 here is CASSQEVAGGWGETQYF. In DNA, the CDR3 is TGTGCCAGCAGCCAAGAAGTGGCGGGGGGCTGGGGAGAGACCCAGTACTTC.

This clone has a handful of counts. The chain combines TRBV7-2 with TRBJ2-7; 7 bases fit TRBD1. The CDR3 spans 13 residues. V lost 7 bases to trimming and J lost 3 bases; unmatched junction nucleotides: 6. The germline gives CDR1 SGHTA, CDR2 FQGNSA. CDR3 DNA sequence: TGTGCCAGCAACAGGGGCGCGGGCTACGAGCAGTACTTC. Its protein is CASNRGAGYEQYF.

The genes are TRBV7-9 and TRBJ1-1, with D maybe TRBD1 (5 bases). Trimming left V 8 bases short and J 4 bases short, with 8 bases between. The CDR3 spans 11 residues. Germline V gene sequence: CDR1 SEHNR, CDR2 FQNEAQ (reference sequence). The DNA of the CDR3 is TGTGCCAGCGGGGGGAGCACTGAAGCTTTCTTT. This sequence encodes CASGGSTEAFF.

V gene TRBV11-2 combines with J gene TRBJ2-1; 7 bases agree with TRBD2. The V gene's germline CDR1 is SGHAT and CDR2 FQNNGV. The CDR3 loop spans 14 amino acids. The V gene end was trimmed by 6 bases and the J gene end by 8 bases; junction bases not matched to a gene: 10. CDR3 in DNA: TGTGCCAGCAGGAAAGGCTTGGGAGGGGATGAGCAGTTCTTC. Residues: CASRKGLGGDEQFF.

The J gene is TRBJ2-1, the V gene TRBV10-3, with 11 nucleotides matching TRBD2. This CDR3 is built from 14 residues. V dropped 10 bases and J dropped 7; count of bases not matched to a gene: 9. Germline values: CDR1 ENHRY, CDR2 SYGVKD. In DNA form, the CDR3 reads TGTGCCACCCTTAGCGGGGGGGCAGGGAATGAGCAGTTCTTC. This codes for CATLSGGAGNEQFF.

V is TRBV9 and J is TRBJ2-6; D is uncertain. CDR1 is SGDLS and CDR2 is YYNGEE in the germline V gene. Trimming stripped 4 bases from V and 0 bases from J, with 8 bases between. This CDR3 is 15 amino acids long. This chain's CDR3 is CASSPMSSGANVLTF. CDR3 DNA: TGTGCCAGCAGCCCGATGAGCTCTGGGGCCAACGTCCTGACTTTC.

This chain links TRBV7-6 with TRBJ2-2, with TRBD1 matching over 8 bases. J was trimmed by 7 bases and V by 1 base; bases with no gene match: 5. The CDR3 covers 15 residues. Germline CDR1 SGHVS, CDR2 FNYEAQ. The CDR3, as DNA: TGTGCCAGCAGCTTAGGTGGACAGGGTGTCGGGGAGCTGTTTTTT. Translation: CASSLGGQGVGELFF.

This chain connects TRBV19 to TRBJ1-2, with a weak D call TRBD1 (5 bases). The CDR3 has 17 residues. V gave up 5 bases and J gave up 7 bases, with 26 bases separating them. Germline assignment: CDR1 LNHDA and CDR2 SQIVND (reference sequence). The CDR3 DNA sequence: TGTGCCAGTAGTTCAGCCCAGGAGACAGTCCTCCCGGGTGGCTACACCTTC. It specifies CASSSAQETVLPGGYTF.

The chain couples TRBV4-1 to TRBJ1-6; D unresolved. Germline loops: CDR1 MGHRA, CDR2 YSYEKL. The V end lost 0 bases, the J end lost 5 bases, and 17 bases lay between the germline ends. This CDR3 contains 18 residues. Written as DNA, the CDR3 is TGCGCCAGCAGCCAAGATCCGGGAGGAAGTTGGAATAATTCACCCCTCCACTTT. Residues: CASSQDPGGSWNNSPLHF.

This clone has more than one count but fewer than ten. This chain connects TRBV7-9 to TRBJ2-1; 7 nucleotides agree with TRBD2. The CDR3 loop spans 13 amino acids. With 8 bases clipped from V and 3 bases from J, the junction kept 4 bases outside the gene matches. The germline V gene has CDR1 SEHNR and CDR2 FQNEAQ (reference sequence). The CDR3 DNA follows: TGTGCCAGCGCCCGGGGGGACTACAATGAGCAGTTCTTC. It specifies CASARGDYNEQFF.

DNA of the CDR3: TGTGCCAGCAGAACTTCCGGGACAGATAGCAATCAGCCCCAGCATTTT. It specifies CASRTSGTDSNQPQHF. The rearrangement links TRBV7-2 to TRBJ1-5; 7 bases are shared with TRBD1. Germline V gene sequence: CDR1 SGHTA, CDR2 FQGNSA. This CDR3 is built from 16 residues. Trimming removed 6 bases from V and 0 bases from J; junction bases left unmatched: 8.

This clone has a handful of counts. The chain couples TRBV5-1 to TRBJ2-1; TRBD2 matches 11 bases. V lost 1 base to trimming and J lost 6 bases; unmatched junction nucleotides: 3. The CDR3 contains 15 residues. CDR1 is SGHRS, CDR2 YFSETQ, per germline. DNA for the CDR3: TGCGCCAGCAGCTTGAAACTAGCGGGAGTCAATGAGCAGTTCTTC. Its protein is CASSLKLAGVNEQFF.